A single sample is the source of the 13 T cell receptor beta chains below, sequenced in a study of cytomegalovirus exposure and HLA in healthy donors. It was with 60 Vbeta and 13 Jbeta primers that the PCR ran. Libraries were prepared by immunoSEQ multiplex PCR; TCRdb keeps only in-frame clonotypes and omits some of them. The table includes approximately 160,000 clones, around 68% detected once. The sample consisted of PBMCs. The source of these receptors is a man aged 45-65 years in good health and CMV-seronegative.

The genes are TRBV5-4 and TRBJ1-2; 11 nucleotides align to TRBD1. This CDR3 has 15 residues. V was pared by 0 bases and J by 4 bases, with 2 bases of the junction left unmatched. CDR1 and CDR2 (germline): SGHNT, YYREEE (reference sequence). CDR3 region: CASSLGTGGSYGYTF. CDR3 nucleotides: TGTGCCAGCAGCTTGGGGACAGGGGGCTCCTATGGCTACACCTTC. The whole variable domain, filled in from reference TRBV5-4 and TRBJ1-2, reads ETGVTQSPTHLIKTRGQQVTLRCSSQSGHNTVSWYQQALGQGPQFIFQYYREEENGRGNFPPRFSGLQFPNYSSELNVNALELDDSALYLCASSLGTGGSYGYTFGSGTRLTVV.

About this clone itself: An end of the junction does not agree with germline; a read error may underlie this. The chain recombines TRBV7-6 with TRBJ1-1; D may be TRBD1 (5 bases). This CDR3 is built from 13 residues. Germline assignment: CDR1 SGHVS and CDR2 FNYEAQ. CDR3 nucleotide sequence: TGTGCCAGCAGCCCCCAGCGGGGGGACGAAGATTTCTTT. Translation gives CASSPQRGDEDFF.

This clone was seen more than once but under ten times. This chain connects TRBV19 to TRBJ1-5; tentative D call: TRBD1 (5 bases). V lost 11 bases to trimming and J lost 2 bases, with 16 bases between them. The CDR3 runs 14 residues. Germline-derived CDR1 and CDR2 are LNHDA and SQIVND (reference sequence). CDR3 coding DNA: TGTGCCGCGTACGGGGGGGGAGGCAATCAGCCCCAGCATTTT. Translated: CAAYGGGGNQPQHF.

The chain uses TRBV6-6 and TRBJ1-3; no definite D call. Trimming pared 4 bases from V and 0 bases from J, leaving 13 bases between. Germline V gives CDR1 MNHNY, CDR2 SVGAGI (reference sequence). The CDR3 is made up of 16 amino acids. The CDR3: CASSSPTEISGNTIYF. The CDR3 region has the DNA TGTGCCAGCAGTTCCCCTACAGAGATCTCTGGAAACACCATATATTTT.

About this clone: Other DNA variants within this sample encode the same CDR3. The chain links TRBV7-2 to TRBJ1-1; D is undetermined. Germline CDR1 reads SGHTA; CDR2 reads FQGNSA. CDR3 size: 11 residues. The V and J ends lost 3 bases and 5 bases respectively, with 4 bases between them. This CDR3 reads CASSLRTEAFF. For the CDR3, the DNA is TGTGCCAGCAGCTTGAGGACTGAAGCTTTCTTT.

The chain employs TRBV5-6 and TRBJ2-5, with 8 bases matching TRBD1. Losses at the gene ends were 4 bases for V and 2 bases for J; bases not matched to a gene: 7. CDR1 SGHDT and CDR2 YYEEEE come from the germline V gene. The CDR3 consists of 15 residues. This CDR3 reads CASSPRDRRQETQYF. For the CDR3, the DNA is TGTGCCAGCAGCCCTAGGGACAGGAGACAAGAGACCCAGTACTTC.

The V gene is TRBV7-2, the J gene TRBJ1-5, with D uncertain. Between the trimmed V and J ends, which lost 4 bases and 4 bases, there was a span of 11 bases. The CDR3 consists of 14 residues. In germline, CDR1 is SGHTA, CDR2 FQGNSA. The CDR3 protein is CASSSREANQPQHF. The CDR3 bases are TGTGCCAGCAGCTCCCGGGAGGCAAATCAGCCCCAGCATTTT. Full variable domain (missing parts from reference TRBV7-2 and TRBJ1-5): GAGVSQSPSNKVTEKGKDVELRCDPISGHTALYWYRQSLGQGLEFLIYFQGNSAPDKSGLPSDRFSAERTGGSVSTLTIQRTQQEDSAVYLCASSSREANQPQHFGDGTRLSIL.

This chain links TRBV4-2 with TRBJ2-6; 7 bases match TRBD1. The germline CDR1 and CDR2 sequences are LGHNA and YNFKEQ. This CDR3 is 17 amino acids long. Trimming took 1 base from V and 2 from J; bases not matched to a gene: 5. For the CDR3, the DNA is TGTGCCAGCAGCCAAGGACAGGGAAGAACTGGGGCCAACGTCCTGACTTTC. This translates into CASSQGQGRTGANVLTF.

This chain uses TRBV6-5 with TRBJ2-7; the D gene is possibly TRBD1 (6 bases). CDR1 and CDR2 (germline): MNHEY, SVGAGI. With 4 bases removed from V and 3 bases from J, the gap between germline ends came to 13 bases. This CDR3 spans 14 amino acids. The CDR3 DNA follows: TGTGCCAGCAGTTCCGACAGGATGGGCTACGAGCAGTACTTC. Amino acids: CASSSDRMGYEQYF.

This clone has only a few counts. The rearrangement links TRBV10-3 to TRBJ2-7; TRBD2 matches at 7 bases. Trimming removed 1 base from V and 4 bases from J; junction bases left unmatched: 4. Germline V CDR1 and CDR2: ENHRY, SYGVKD. The CDR3 covers 14 residues. CDR3 sequence: CAISELGLGYEQYF. In DNA form, the CDR3 reads TGTGCCATCAGTGAGTTAGGACTAGGGTACGAGCAGTACTTC.

This clone was recorded a few times. The chain combines TRBV18 with TRBJ2-6; the match to TRBD1 covers 8 bases. The CDR3 runs 15 residues. Trimming took 8 bases from V and 1 from J; bases not matched to a gene: 4. In germline, CDR1 is KGHSH, CDR2 LQKENI. In DNA, the CDR3 is TGTGCCAGCGCCGGACAGGGTTCTGGGGCCAACGTCCTGACTTTC. Its translation is CASAGQGSGANVLTF.

There are a few counts of this clone. CDR3 nucleotides: TGCAGCGTTGAATACAGGAGCGATGAAAAACTGTTTTTT. Protein product: CSVEYRSDEKLFF. The genes are TRBV29-1 and TRBJ1-4; TRBD1 might be the D (5 bases). The germline V and J ends were trimmed by 2 bases and 6 bases, with 10 bases remaining between them. Germline V gene data show CDR1 as SQVTM and CDR2 as ANQGSEA. This CDR3 region has 13 residues.

The V gene is TRBV5-1, the J gene TRBJ1-1, with 11 bases identical to TRBD1. J gave up 4 bases and V 4 bases, and 3 bases lay outside the gene matches. The germline gives CDR1 SGHRS, CDR2 YFSETQ. This CDR3 is 14 amino acids long. CDR3 coding DNA: TGCGCCAGCAGCCCTGGGACAGGGGGCACTGAAGCTTTCTTT. Translated, it gives CASSPGTGGTEAFF.